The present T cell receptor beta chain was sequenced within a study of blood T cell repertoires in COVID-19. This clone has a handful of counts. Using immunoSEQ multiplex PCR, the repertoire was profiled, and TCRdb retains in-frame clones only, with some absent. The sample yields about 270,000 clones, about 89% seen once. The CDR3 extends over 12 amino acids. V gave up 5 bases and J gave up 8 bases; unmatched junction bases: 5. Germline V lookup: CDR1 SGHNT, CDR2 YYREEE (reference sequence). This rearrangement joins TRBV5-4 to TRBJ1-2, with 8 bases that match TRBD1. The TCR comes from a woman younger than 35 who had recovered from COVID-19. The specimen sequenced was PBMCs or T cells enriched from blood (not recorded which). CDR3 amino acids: CASRSGGYGYTF. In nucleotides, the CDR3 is TGTGCCAGCAGATCAGGGGGCTACGGCTACACCTTC.